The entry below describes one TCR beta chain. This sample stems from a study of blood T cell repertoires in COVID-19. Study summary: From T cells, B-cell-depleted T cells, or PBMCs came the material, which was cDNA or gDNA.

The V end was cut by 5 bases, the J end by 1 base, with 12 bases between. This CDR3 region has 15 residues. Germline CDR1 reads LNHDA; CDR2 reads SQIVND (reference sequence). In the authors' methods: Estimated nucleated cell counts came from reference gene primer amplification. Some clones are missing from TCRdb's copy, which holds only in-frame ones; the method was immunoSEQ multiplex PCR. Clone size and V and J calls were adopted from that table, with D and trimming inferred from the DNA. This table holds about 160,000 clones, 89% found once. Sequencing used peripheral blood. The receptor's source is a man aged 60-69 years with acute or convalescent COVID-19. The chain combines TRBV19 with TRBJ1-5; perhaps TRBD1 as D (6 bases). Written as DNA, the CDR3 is TGTGCCAGTAGTTACACAGGGTACAGCAATCAGCCCCAGCATTTT. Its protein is CASSYTGYSNQPQHF.